This entry lists 32 T cell receptor beta chains sequenced from one sample in a study of cytomegalovirus exposure and HLA in healthy donors. Here immunoSEQ multiplex PCR was the method, and the copy in TCRdb shows in-frame clones only, minus some. The sample consists of more than 150,000 clones, around four fifths of them appearing once. Input material: PBMCs. All receptors come from a man aged 18 to 29 in good health and CMV-seropositive.

The rearrangement links TRBV6-5 to TRBJ2-2; D is unclear. CDR3 length: 14 amino acids. V lost 5 bases, J lost 0 bases, and 7 bases lay in between. Germline-derived CDR1 and CDR2 are MNHEY and SVGAGI. The chain's CDR3 is CASSTRTNTGELFF. Written as DNA, the CDR3 is TGTGCCAGCAGTACAAGAACGAACACCGGGGAGCTGTTTTTT.

The chain's CDR3 is CASSEAVRLYEQYF. CDR3 DNA: TGTGCCAGCAGTGAAGCGGTGCGCCTCTACGAGCAGTACTTC. The chain has TRBV6-1 and TRBJ2-7, with unresolved D. Germline assignment: CDR1 MNHNS and CDR2 SASEGT. V lost 0 bases to trimming and J lost 3 bases, with 9 bases between them. This CDR3 contains 14 residues.

The chain carries TRBV30 and TRBJ2-6; 14 nucleotides agree with TRBD2. The junction had 5 bases not matched to a gene; V was cut back by 7 bases and J by 0 bases. The CDR3 totals 17 residues. Germline V gene data show CDR1 as GTSNPN and CDR2 as SVGIG (reference sequence). CDR3 in DNA: TGTGCCTACGGACTAGCGGGAGGCCTCTCTGGGGCCAACGTCCTGACTTTC. It codes for CAYGLAGGLSGANVLTF.

The V call is TRBV19, the J call TRBJ2-1; 8 bases are shared with TRBD2. The germline gives CDR1 LNHDA, CDR2 SQIVND (reference sequence). This CDR3 contains 16 residues. V lost 2 bases and J lost 1; bases outside the gene matches: 4. CDR3 loop: CASSIILAASYNEQFF. The DNA of the CDR3 is TGTGCCAGTAGTATAATACTAGCGGCTTCCTACAATGAGCAGTTCTTC.

The rearrangement uses TRBV4-3 and TRBJ1-4; no clear D. This CDR3 spans 14 amino acids. CDR1 is LGHNA and CDR2 is YSLEER in the germline V gene. V lost 1 base, J lost 7 bases, and 10 bases lay in between. The DNA of the CDR3 is TGCGCCAGCAGCCAAGGTCCAGGAATTGAAAAACTGTTTTTT. Protein product: CASSQGPGIEKLFF.

This clone was counted a few times. The rearrangement joins TRBV4-2 to TRBJ1-5; 7 nucleotides match TRBD1. Germline lookup yields CDR1 LGHNA and CDR2 YNFKEQ. Trimming removed 0 bases from V and 5 bases from J; junction bases left unmatched: 4. This CDR3 region has 15 residues. The chain's CDR3 is CASSQDERGHQPQHF. CDR3 sequence (DNA): TGTGCCAGCAGCCAAGATGAAAGGGGGCATCAGCCCCAGCATTTT.

The chain couples TRBV14 to TRBJ2-7; D unresolved. Germline V gene lookup returns CDR1 SGHDN and CDR2 FVKESK. The CDR3 consists of 16 residues. Trimming stripped 0 bases from V and 3 bases from J, with 15 bases between. This CDR3 is CASSQDLSYPFYEQYF. The CDR3 DNA reads TGTGCCAGCAGCCAAGATCTGTCGTATCCTTTCTACGAGCAGTACTTC.

The J gene is TRBJ1-4, the V gene TRBV6-5; 7 nucleotides align to TRBD1. Germline lookup yields CDR1 MNHEY and CDR2 SVGAGI. The CDR3 consists of 15 residues. V lost 0 bases, J lost 8 bases, and 6 bases stayed unmatched. The CDR3 sequence: CASSYSDRAGEKLFF. CDR3 bases: TGTGCCAGCAGTTACTCCGACAGGGCGGGCGAAAAACTGTTTTTT.

The chain combines TRBV15 with TRBJ2-4, with 9 bases matching TRBD1. Per the germline V gene, CDR1 is LNHNV and CDR2 is YYDKDF (reference sequence). V shed 1 base, J shed 9 bases, and the junction held 4 bases outside the gene matches. The CDR3 length is 14 residues. CDR3 nucleotides: TGTGCCACCAGCAGAGGACAGGGGGGAGGCATTCAGTACTTC. It codes for CATSRGQGGGIQYF.

This chain links TRBV19 with TRBJ2-3; 9 bases align to TRBD1. V dropped 4 bases and J dropped 4; count of bases not matched to a gene: 6. Germline V CDR1 and CDR2: LNHDA, SQIVND (reference sequence). CDR3 length equals 15 residues. CDR3 amino acids: CASSRGTGRADTQYF. The CDR3 DNA reads TGTGCCAGTAGTAGGGGGACAGGGAGGGCAGATACGCAGTATTTT.

This clone was detected only a few times. This rearrangement joins TRBV19 to TRBJ1-5, with D hard to call. Germline V gene data show CDR1 as LNHDA and CDR2 as SQIVND (reference sequence). V was pared by 3 bases and J by 12 bases, with 12 bases between. The CDR3 is 12 amino acids. For the CDR3, the DNA is TGTGCCAGTAGTATCTGGGCCTCCGTCCAGCATTTT. It encodes CASSIWASVQHF.

CDR3 sequence (DNA): TGCAGCGTAGGAATGACAGGGAACACTGAAGCTTTCTTT. As protein: CSVGMTGNTEAFF. The chain uses TRBV29-1 and TRBJ1-1, with D tentatively TRBD1 (6 bases). Germline values: CDR1 SQVTM, CDR2 ANQGSEA. The CDR3 extends over 13 amino acids. V shed 6 bases and J shed 1 base, with 12 bases lying between them. The full variable domain, completed using reference TRBV29-1 and TRBJ1-1, is SAVISQKPSRDICQRGTSLTIQCQVDSQVTMMFWYRQQPGQSLTLIATANQGSEATYESGFVIDKFPISRPNLTFSTLTVSNMSPEDSSIYLCSVGMTGNTEAFFGQGTRLTVV.

The rearrangement uses TRBV7-3 and TRBJ2-1; a weak D match, TRBD2 (5 bases). Germline CDR1 SGHTA, CDR2 FQGTGA. The CDR3 extends over 16 amino acids. V lost 4 bases and J 8 bases, leaving 21 bases between the germline ends. Here the CDR3 reads CASSSGPGQRVDEQFF. The CDR3 nucleotides are TGTGCCAGCAGCTCCGGTCCGGGCCAGAGGGTTGATGAGCAGTTCTTC.

The rearrangement joins TRBV28 to TRBJ1-5; 7 bases match TRBD1. V lost 7 bases and J lost 5; bases outside the gene matches: 14. The CDR3 extends over 16 amino acids. Germline V gene lookup returns CDR1 MDHEN and CDR2 SYDVKM. The CDR3 DNA follows: TGTGCCAGCAATACCCCGGAGGGGGCTGTAGATCAGCCCCAGCATTTT. Amino acid sequence: CASNTPEGAVDQPQHF. Filled out from reference TRBV28 and TRBJ1-5, the complete variable domain reads DVKVTQSSRYLVKRTGEKVFLECVQDMDHENMFWYRQDPGLGLRLIYFSYDVKMKEKGDIPEGYSVSREKKERFSLILESASTNQTSMYLCASNTPEGAVDQPQHFGDGTRLSIL.

The chain uses TRBV6-1 and TRBJ2-3; D might be TRBD1 (5 bases). The germline V gene encodes CDR1 MNHNS and CDR2 SASEGT. V lost 3 bases and J 1 base, leaving 8 bases between the germline ends. CDR3 length: 14 residues. The CDR3 DNA reads as TGTGCCAGCAGTGACATAGGGGGCACAGATACGCAGTATTTT. It translates to CASSDIGGTDTQYF.

The chain links TRBV4-1 to TRBJ2-7; 9 bases map to TRBD1. Germline loops: CDR1 MGHRA, CDR2 YSYEKL. This CDR3 region has 16 residues. Germline trimming cut 3 bases from V and 4 bases from J; bases unmatched to any gene: 10. Here the CDR3 reads CASSQTPGQGRYEQYF. CDR3 DNA: TGCGCCAGCAGCCAGACACCGGGACAGGGCAGGTACGAGCAGTACTTC.

The chain uses TRBV4-1 and TRBJ2-7, with D unresolved. The CDR3 has 16 residues. V lost 4 bases and J 0 bases, leaving 16 bases between the germline ends. Germline values: CDR1 MGHRA, CDR2 YSYEKL. Written as DNA, the CDR3 is TGCGCCAGCAGCCCGTCAACAGACCTTATCTCCTACGAGCAGTACTTC. As protein: CASSPSTDLISYEQYF.

The CDR3 DNA reads TGTGCCAGCAGCTTATCAATAGCCGAGCAGTACTTC. Translated, it gives CASSLSIAEQYF. The chain links TRBV7-9 to TRBJ2-7, with D unclear. V lost 2 bases and J lost 6, with 8 bases in between. CDR1 SEHNR and CDR2 FQNEAQ come from the germline V gene (reference sequence). The CDR3 covers 12 residues.

The sample holds many counts of this clone. The chain is built from TRBV6-1 and TRBJ1-5, with TRBD1 as a possible D gene (5 bases). The CDR3 has 14 amino acids. Germline CDR1 is MNHNS and CDR2 is SASEGT. V was clipped by 3 bases and J by 11 bases, with 17 bases between them. CDR3 loop: CASSDGTGYNTQHF. DNA for the CDR3: TGTGCCAGCAGTGACGGTACAGGCTACAATACCCAGCATTTT.

The chain uses TRBV5-1 and TRBJ1-2; 12 bases are shared with TRBD1. This CDR3 is built from 14 residues. Germline V lookup: CDR1 SGHRS, CDR2 YFSETQ. V gave up 4 bases and J gave up 7 bases; unmatched junction bases: 5. CDR3 bases: TGCGCCAGCAGCCAAGGGACAGGGGGCATTGGCTACACCTTC. Translated: CASSQGTGGIGYTF.

This rearrangement joins TRBV11-2 to TRBJ2-3, with 11 bases aligning to TRBD2. The CDR3 has 16 residues. Germline V gives CDR1 SGHAT, CDR2 FQNNGV. The ends lost 5 bases at V and 5 bases at J; junction bases unmatched: 9. The DNA for the CDR3 is TGTGCCAGCAGCGTAAGCTTAGCGGGAGGGTTAGATACGCAGTATTTT. Protein: CASSVSLAGGLDTQYF. Drawing the rest from reference TRBV11-2 and TRBJ2-3, the complete variable domain is EAGVAQSPRYKIIEKRQSVAFWCNPISGHATLYWYQQILGQGPKLLIQFQNNGVVDDSQLPKDRFSAERLKGVDSTLKIQPAKLEDSAVYLCASSVSLAGGLDTQYFGPGTRLTVL.

The chain carries TRBV5-4 and TRBJ2-7, with D uncertain. With 3 bases removed from V and 0 bases from J, the gap between germline ends came to 10 bases. This CDR3 comprises 14 residues. The germline CDR1 and CDR2 sequences are SGHNT and YYREEE (reference sequence). The CDR3 DNA is TGTGCCAGCAGCTCTGACACCAACTCCTACGAGCAGTACTTC. Encoded protein: CASSSDTNSYEQYF.

This chain uses TRBV28 with TRBJ1-5, with a tentative D call TRBD1 (6 bases). This CDR3 spans 14 amino acids. Trimming shortened V by 6 bases and J by 7 bases, and 16 bases separated the two germline ends. Germline CDR1 and CDR2: MDHEN and SYDVKM. CDR3 coding DNA: TGTGCCAGCAGGCCGGGGGGGGCAGGACAGCCCCAGCATTTT. Protein: CASRPGGAGQPQHF.

The chain is built from TRBV11-2 and TRBJ2-5; D might be TRBD2 (5 bases). The CDR3 is 14 residues long. V lost 1 base and J 3 bases, leaving 9 bases between the germline ends. Per germline, CDR1 SGHAT and CDR2 FQNNGV. Here the CDR3 DNA reads TGTGCCAGCAGCTTAGGTTTCGGGGAAGAGACCCAGTACTTC. Translation gives CASSLGFGEETQYF.

This clone was detected a few times. The chain links TRBV15 to TRBJ2-7; 10 nucleotides agree with TRBD2. V lost 5 bases and J lost 2; bases outside the gene matches: 6. The CDR3 is made up of 15 amino acids. Germline CDR1 LNHNV, CDR2 YYDKDF (reference sequence). CDR3 DNA: TGTGCCACCAGCTCCCGACTAGCGGGTGCCTACGAGCAGTACTTC. This translates into CATSSRLAGAYEQYF.

A single count supports this clone. The chain is built from TRBV11-2 and TRBJ2-3; the match to TRBD2 covers 8 bases. J gave up 4 bases and V 5 bases, and 14 bases lay outside the gene matches. CDR3 size: 17 residues. CDR1 is SGHAT and CDR2 is FQNNGV in the germline V gene. The CDR3 DNA sequence: TGTGCCAGCAGCCTAATCGGGAGGGCCACTGGTCCAGATACGCAGTATTTT. This gives the protein CASSLIGRATGPDTQYF. The full variable domain, rest sourced from reference TRBV11-2 and TRBJ2-3, is EAGVAQSPRYKIIEKRQSVAFWCNPISGHATLYWYQQILGQGPKLLIQFQNNGVVDDSQLPKDRFSAERLKGVDSTLKIQPAKLEDSAVYLCASSLIGRATGPDTQYFGPGTRLTVL.

The chain employs TRBV28 and TRBJ2-5, with D possibly matching TRBD2 (6 bases). This CDR3 has 15 amino acids. Trimming took 2 bases from V and 4 from J, leaving 14 bases between them. CDR1 MDHEN and CDR2 SYDVKM come from the germline V gene. The CDR3 is CASSLPAGRRETQYF. CDR3 in DNA: TGTGCCAGCAGTTTACCGGCGGGGAGGCGAGAGACCCAGTACTTC.

This chain uses TRBV11-2 with TRBJ2-7, with 9 bases lining up with TRBD1. V lost 5 bases and J lost 3; bases outside the gene matches: 11. The V gene's germline CDR1 is SGHAT and CDR2 FQNNGV. The CDR3 consists of 16 residues. CDR3 sequence (DNA): TGTGCCAGCAGCCCGTTCATTGACAGGGGGATCTACGAGCAGTACTTC. Protein sequence: CASSPFIDRGIYEQYF.

This clone was counted between two and nine times. CDR3 sequence (DNA): TGTGCCAGCAGTCCAGGGATTAGCTCCTACGAGCAGTACTTC. Translation: CASSPGISSYEQYF. The chain combines TRBV27 with TRBJ2-7, with a possible D match to TRBD1 (5 bases). Germline V gives CDR1 MNHEY, CDR2 SMNVEV (reference sequence). This CDR3 comprises 14 residues. Trimming stripped 5 bases from V and 0 bases from J, with 11 bases between.

This clone appeared a few times. Other DNA sequences in this sample translate to the same CDR3. The chain recombines TRBV28 with TRBJ2-7, with TRBD1 as a possible D gene (6 bases). This CDR3 contains 12 residues. Germline V gives CDR1 MDHEN, CDR2 SYDVKM. Deletions cut 3 bases from V and 3 bases from J, with 6 bases between. CDR3 nucleotide sequence: TGTGCCAGCAGTTTGACAGGCTACGAGCAGTACTTC. Encoded protein: CASSLTGYEQYF.

This clone was counted a single time. This rearrangement joins TRBV2 to TRBJ2-3; 7 positions agree with TRBD2. CDR1 SNHLY and CDR2 FYNNEI come from the germline V gene. With 0 bases clipped from V and 2 bases from J, the junction kept 5 bases outside the gene matches. The CDR3 consists of 16 residues. This chain's CDR3 is CASSEARLADTDTQYF. CDR3 in DNA: TGTGCCAGCAGTGAAGCTCGTCTAGCGGACACAGATACGCAGTATTTT. The full variable domain, in which reference TRBV2 and TRBJ2-3 provide the parts outside the CDR3, is EPEVTQTPSHQVTQMGQEVILRCVPISNHLYFYWYRQILGQKVEFLVSFYNNEISEKSEIFDDQFSVERPDGSNFTLKIRSTKLEDSAMYFCASSEARLADTDTQYFGPGTRLTVL.

The chain carries TRBV27 and TRBJ2-2; no reliable D call. This CDR3 spans 15 amino acids. The germline V and J ends were trimmed by 3 bases and 4 bases, with 12 bases remaining between them. Germline lookup yields CDR1 MNHEY and CDR2 SMNVEV (reference sequence). CDR3 DNA sequence: TGTGCCAGCAGTTTCGCAAGAGTAAGCACCGGGGAGCTGTTTTTT. Translated: CASSFARVSTGELFF.